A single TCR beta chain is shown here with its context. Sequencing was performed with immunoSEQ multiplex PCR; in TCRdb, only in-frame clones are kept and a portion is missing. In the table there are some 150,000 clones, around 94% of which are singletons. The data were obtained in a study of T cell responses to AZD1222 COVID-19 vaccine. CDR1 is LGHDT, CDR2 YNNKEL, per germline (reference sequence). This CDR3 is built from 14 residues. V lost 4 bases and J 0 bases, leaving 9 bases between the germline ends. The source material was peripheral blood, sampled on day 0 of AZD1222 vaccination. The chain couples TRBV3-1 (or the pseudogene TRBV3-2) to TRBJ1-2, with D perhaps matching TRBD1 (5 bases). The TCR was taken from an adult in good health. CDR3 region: CASSPWDSNYGYTF. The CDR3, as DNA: TGTGCCAGCAGCCCCTGGGACTCTAACTATGGCTACACCTTC.